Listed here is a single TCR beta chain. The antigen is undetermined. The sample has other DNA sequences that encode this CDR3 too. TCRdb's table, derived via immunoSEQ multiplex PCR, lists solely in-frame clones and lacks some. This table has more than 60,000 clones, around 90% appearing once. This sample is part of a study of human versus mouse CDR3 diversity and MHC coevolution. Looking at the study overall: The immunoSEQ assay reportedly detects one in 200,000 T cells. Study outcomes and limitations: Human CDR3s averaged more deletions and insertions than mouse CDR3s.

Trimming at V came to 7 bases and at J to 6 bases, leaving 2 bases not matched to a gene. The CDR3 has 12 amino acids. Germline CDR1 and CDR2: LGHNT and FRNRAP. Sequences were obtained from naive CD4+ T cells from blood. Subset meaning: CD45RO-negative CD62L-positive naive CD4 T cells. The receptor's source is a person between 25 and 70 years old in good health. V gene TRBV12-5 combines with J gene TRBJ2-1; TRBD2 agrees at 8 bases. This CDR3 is CASARGGNEQFF. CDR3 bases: TGTGCTAGTGCCCGGGGGGGCAATGAGCAGTTCTTC.